This T cell receptor beta chain was sequenced in a study of tumor and adjacent non-tumor tissue in lung cancer. In the study overall: Histology: about a dozen adenocarcinoma, 2 squamous cell carcinoma, 1 small cell lung cancer. The patients, approximately nine men and four to six women, were about 31 to 80 with stage I to III disease. Whole-study findings and limits: Tumor repertoires had a smaller top 100 clone share than normal lung.

No cell sorting was done before RNA was extracted from the tissue. Germline CDR1 is SGHDN and CDR2 is FVKESK. The CDR3 runs 16 residues. A modified ARM-PCR protocol with three rounds of nested PCR amplified TCRbeta. TCRdb recomputed calls from the multiplex PCR reads with MiXCR, one row per CDR3 protein. Altogether tens of thousands of distinct CDR3 sequences are present, around 64% being singletons, with the ten largest covering 15% to 20%. About this clonotype itself: Antigen specificity is unknown.

The V and J genes are TRBV14 and TRBJ1-1, with a possible D match to TRBD1 (5 bases). The source is a man aged 55 to 70 with non-small cell lung cancer. The specimen sequenced was lung tumor tissue. CDR3 sequence (DNA): TGTCTCAGCGAATCAACAGCCGACGGGGGGAGCATTGAAGCTTTCTTT. Amino acids: CLSESTADGGSIEAFF. The whole variable domain, remainder taken from reference TRBV14 and TRBJ1-1, is EAGVTQFPSHSVIEKGQTVTLRCDPISGHDNLYWYRRVMGKEIKFLLHFVKESKQDESGMPNNRFLAERTGGTYSTLKVQPAELEDSGVYFCLSESTADGGSIEAFFGQGTRLTVV.